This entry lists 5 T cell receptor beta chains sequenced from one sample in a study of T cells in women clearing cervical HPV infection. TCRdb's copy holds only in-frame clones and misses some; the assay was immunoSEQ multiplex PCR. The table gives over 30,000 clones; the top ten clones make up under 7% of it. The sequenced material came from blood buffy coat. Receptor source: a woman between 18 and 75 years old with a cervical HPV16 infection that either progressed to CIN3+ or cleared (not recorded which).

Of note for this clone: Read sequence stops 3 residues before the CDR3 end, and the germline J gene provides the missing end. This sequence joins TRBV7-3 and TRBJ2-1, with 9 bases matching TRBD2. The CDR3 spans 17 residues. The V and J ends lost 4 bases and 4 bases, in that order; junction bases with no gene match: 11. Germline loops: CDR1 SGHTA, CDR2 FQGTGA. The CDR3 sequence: CASSSSGLAGTYNEQFF. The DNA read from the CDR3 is TGTGCCAGCAGCTCCTCGGGGCTAGCGGGGACTTACAATGAG.

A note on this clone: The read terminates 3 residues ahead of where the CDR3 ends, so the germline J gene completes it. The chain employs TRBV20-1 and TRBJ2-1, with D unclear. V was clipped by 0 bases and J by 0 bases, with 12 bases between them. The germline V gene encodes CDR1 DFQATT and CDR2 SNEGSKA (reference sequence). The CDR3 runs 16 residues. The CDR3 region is CSARDHRLDSYNEQFF. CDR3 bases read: TGCAGTGCTAGAGATCACCGACTGGACTCCTACAATGAG.

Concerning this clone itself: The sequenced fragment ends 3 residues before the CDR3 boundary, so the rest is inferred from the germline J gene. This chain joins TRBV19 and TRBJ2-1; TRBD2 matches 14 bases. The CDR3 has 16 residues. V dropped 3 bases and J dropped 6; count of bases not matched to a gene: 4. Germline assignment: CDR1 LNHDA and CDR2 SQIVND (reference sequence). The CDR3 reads CASSIGGLAGVNEQFF. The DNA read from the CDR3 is TGTGCCAGTAGTATTGGGGGACTAGCGGGGGTCAATGAG.

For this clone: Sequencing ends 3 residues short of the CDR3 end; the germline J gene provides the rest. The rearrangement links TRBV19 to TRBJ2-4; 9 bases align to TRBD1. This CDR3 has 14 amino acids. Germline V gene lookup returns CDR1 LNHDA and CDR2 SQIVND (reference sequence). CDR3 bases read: TGTGCCAGTACTTTACAGGGGGCGCAATCTGGT. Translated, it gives CASTLQGAQSG. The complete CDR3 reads CASTLQGAQSGQYF.

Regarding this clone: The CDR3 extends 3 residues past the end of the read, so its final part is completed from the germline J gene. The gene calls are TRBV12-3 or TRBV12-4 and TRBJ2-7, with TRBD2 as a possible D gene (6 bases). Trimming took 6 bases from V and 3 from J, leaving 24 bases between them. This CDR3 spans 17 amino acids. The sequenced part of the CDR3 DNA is TGTGCCAGCAGCCCCCCCAATCCAGGGAGGCGCCGCTACGAG. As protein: CASSPPNPGRRRYE. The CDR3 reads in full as CASSPPNPGRRRYEQYF.